Following are 20 T cell receptor beta chains from one sample sequenced in a study of blood T cell repertoires in COVID-19. Profiling relied on immunoSEQ multiplex PCR, and the TCRdb table lists in-frame clones only, not all of them. The sample has 270,000 or so clones, approximately 86% seen once. The sequenced material came from PBMCs or T cells enriched from blood (not recorded which). These receptors were obtained from a woman under 30 who had recovered from COVID-19.

This clone was seen once. The chain is built from TRBV7-3 and TRBJ2-5, with 12 bases matching TRBD2. V lost 2 bases, J lost 3 bases, and 1 base stayed unmatched. The CDR3 length is 15 residues. Germline CDR1 SGHTA, CDR2 FQGTGA. The CDR3 sequence is CASSLLAGGKETQYF. The CDR3 DNA is TGTGCCAGCAGCTTACTAGCGGGAGGGAAAGAGACCCAGTACTTC.

The genes are TRBV9 and TRBJ1-2; D might be TRBD1 (5 bases). Looked up from germline, CDR1 is SGDLS and CDR2 is YYNGEE. V lost 2 bases to trimming and J lost 7 bases, with 15 bases between them. CDR3 size: 14 residues. CDR3 amino acids: CASSVQGRFGGYTF. DNA for the CDR3: TGTGCCAGCAGCGTCCAGGGCCGCTTTGGTGGCTACACCTTC.

V usage is TRBV5-1 and J usage is TRBJ2-3; D possibly corresponds to TRBD1 (6 bases). V lost 1 base, J lost 0 bases, and 12 bases lay in between. The V gene's germline CDR1 is SGHRS and CDR2 YFSETQ. This CDR3 comprises 16 residues. The CDR3 region is CASSLHRQESTDTQYF. CDR3 in DNA: TGCGCCAGCAGCTTGCACAGACAGGAGAGCACAGATACGCAGTATTTT.

This rearrangement joins TRBV20-1 to TRBJ1-1; D is unclear. Trimming shortened V by 3 bases and J by 0 bases, and 20 bases separated the two germline ends. The germline CDR1 and CDR2 sequences are DFQATT and SNEGSKA (reference sequence). CDR3 length: 17 residues. The CDR3 spells CSASNYGSRHMNTEAFF. In DNA form, the CDR3 reads TGCAGTGCTAGTAATTATGGGAGCCGGCACATGAACACTGAAGCTTTCTTT.

This chain links TRBV5-4 with TRBJ2-5; maybe TRBD2 (6 bases). Looked up from germline, CDR1 is SGHNT and CDR2 is YYREEE (reference sequence). V dropped 0 bases and J dropped 5 bases, with 11 bases sitting between them. The CDR3 covers 14 residues. CDR3 DNA sequence: TGTGCCAGCAGCTTGGCGCCCCGGGGGGAGACCCAGTACTTC. The encoded protein is CASSLAPRGETQYF.

The chain recombines TRBV11-3 with TRBJ1-2; weak D call: TRBD1 (6 bases). Germline CDR1 and CDR2: SGHNT and YENEEA. The CDR3 loop spans 16 amino acids. Deletions cut 5 bases from V and 0 bases from J, with 16 bases between. CDR3 nucleotide sequence: TGTGCCAGCAGCCCACCGACAGGCCGATCTAACTATGGCTACACCTTC. Its translation: CASSPPTGRSNYGYTF. The full variable domain, completed using reference TRBV11-3 and TRBJ1-2, is EAGVVQSPRYKIIEKKQPVAFWCNPISGHNTLYWYLQNLGQGPELLIRYENEEAVDDSQLPKDRFSAERLKGVDSTLKIQPAELGDSAVYLCASSPPTGRSNYGYTFGSGTRLTVV.

The rearrangement joins TRBV25-1 to TRBJ1-3; D is uncertain. The CDR3 has 14 amino acids. Germline assignment: CDR1 MGHDK and CDR2 SYGVNS. V was clipped by 4 bases and J by 2 bases, with 9 bases between them. The CDR3 loop reads CASSGTNPGNTIYF. Here the CDR3 DNA reads TGTGCCAGCAGTGGGACTAACCCTGGAAACACCATATATTTT.

V gene TRBV12-3 or TRBV12-4 combines with J gene TRBJ2-1; D is perhaps TRBD1 (6 bases). The V end was cut by 1 base, the J end by 6 bases, with 7 bases between. The CDR3 loop spans 13 amino acids. CDR3 DNA sequence: TGTGCCAGCAGTTTAGTCAGGGGCAATGAGCAGTTCTTC. Protein sequence: CASSLVRGNEQFF.

The chain has TRBV6-1 and TRBJ1-5; 8 bases fit TRBD1. The length of the CDR3 is 15 residues. The germline V gene has CDR1 MNHNS and CDR2 SASEGT. V was clipped by 3 bases and J by 3 bases; unmatched bases: 4. The CDR3 nucleotides are TGTGCCAGCAGTGAGGACAGGGCGCTCAATCAGCCCCAGCATTTT. Protein product: CASSEDRALNQPQHF.

The table lists this clone with a count of one. V gene TRBV3-1 (or the pseudogene TRBV3-2) combines with J gene TRBJ2-1; 11 bases map to TRBD2. The V and J ends lost 3 bases and 13 bases, in that order; junction bases with no gene match: 5. This CDR3 spans 13 amino acids. Looked up from germline, CDR1 is LGHDT and CDR2 is YNNKEL (reference sequence). The CDR3 bases are TGTGCCAGCAGCCACCCCGGGACTAGCGGCCAGTTCTTC. This translates into CASSHPGTSGQFF.

V and J are TRBV7-9 and TRBJ2-2; 8 positions match TRBD1. Germline V gene lookup returns CDR1 SEHNR and CDR2 FQNEAQ (reference sequence). The V segment lost 3 bases and the J segment 4 bases; nucleotides outside the gene matches: 7. This CDR3 contains 16 residues. The CDR3 protein is CASSFQGAPLTGELFF. The CDR3 DNA follows: TGTGCCAGCAGCTTTCAGGGGGCGCCGCTCACCGGGGAGCTGTTTTTT.

V is TRBV3-1 (or the pseudogene TRBV3-2) and J is TRBJ2-5; tentatively, D is TRBD2 (6 bases). V was clipped by 0 bases and J by 2 bases, with 10 bases between them. Germline-derived CDR1 and CDR2 are LGHDT and YNNKEL (reference sequence). The CDR3 extends over 15 amino acids. The CDR3 is CASSQDLGGQETQYF. For the CDR3, the DNA is TGTGCCAGCAGCCAAGATCTCGGAGGGCAAGAGACCCAGTACTTC.

CDR3 nucleotides: TGTGCCAGCACCGAAGCGGGAGGGCTCCACACCGGGGAGCTGTTTTTT. This translates into CASTEAGGLHTGELFF. This sequence joins TRBV6-1 and TRBJ2-2; TRBD2 matches at 10 bases. CDR1 is MNHNS, CDR2 SASEGT, per germline. V was clipped by 7 bases and J by 3 bases; unmatched bases: 8. The CDR3 totals 16 residues.

The V gene is TRBV19, the J gene TRBJ2-7; 7 nucleotides match TRBD2. V was clipped by 2 bases and J by 3 bases; unmatched bases: 7. Germline V gives CDR1 LNHDA, CDR2 SQIVND (reference sequence). The CDR3 is made up of 15 amino acids. The CDR3 DNA reads as TGTGCCAGTAGTATACAGGGACTAAACGGCTACGAGCAGTACTTC. This translates into CASSIQGLNGYEQYF.

The rearrangement joins TRBV5-5 to TRBJ1-2, with D possibly TRBD1 on 5 matching bases. Looked up from germline, CDR1 is SGHKS and CDR2 is YYEKEE (reference sequence). CDR3 size: 16 residues. Trimming pared 5 bases from V and 8 bases from J, leaving 25 bases between. The CDR3 loop reads CASRTVGADSFRGYTF. The CDR3 DNA reads TGTGCCAGCAGGACCGTTGGGGCAGACTCATTTAGAGGCTACACCTTC.

The table lists this clone with a few counts. This chain links TRBV7-2 with TRBJ2-7; D is unclear. The CDR3 runs 13 residues. V lost 2 bases and J lost 4, with 9 bases in between. Germline CDR1 reads SGHTA; CDR2 reads FQGNSA. CDR3 region: CASSLNRGYEQYF. CDR3 sequence (DNA): TGTGCCAGCAGCTTAAACCGAGGATACGAGCAGTACTTC.

Here the CDR3 reads CASSRRDNNYGYTF. CDR3 coding DNA: TGTGCCAGCAGCCGACGGGACAATAACTATGGCTACACCTTC. The chain is built from TRBV4-2 and TRBJ1-2; perhaps TRBD1 as D (6 bases). V was cut by 4 bases and J by 1 base, with 10 bases left in between. The germline V gene encodes CDR1 LGHNA and CDR2 YNFKEQ. This CDR3 is built from 14 residues.

A word on this clone: At the DNA level, this CDR3 is encoded by other sequences in the same sample as well. The gene calls are TRBV30 and TRBJ1-2; no firm D call. There are 13 residues in the CDR3. V was clipped by 0 bases and J by 0 bases, with 5 bases between them. In germline, CDR1 is GTSNPN, CDR2 SVGIG (reference sequence). CDR3 bases: TGTGCCTGGAGTGTACAAGCTAACTATGGCTACACCTTC. Residues: CAWSVQANYGYTF.

The chain uses TRBV28 and TRBJ2-7, with D tentatively TRBD2 (6 bases). The CDR3 loop spans 17 amino acids. In germline, CDR1 is MDHEN, CDR2 SYDVKM. The ends were cut back, 8 bases at V and 3 bases at J, with 26 bases in the middle. The CDR3 DNA is TGTGCCAGCCACGGCGCGGGGCTGGAGACCTCACGCTACGAGCAGTACTTC. Its protein is CASHGAGLETSRYEQYF.

V usage is TRBV5-5 and J usage is TRBJ1-5; 7 nucleotides line up with TRBD1. Germline CDR1 SGHKS, CDR2 YYEKEE (reference sequence). The CDR3 runs 15 residues. V shed 0 bases, J shed 5 bases, and the junction held 5 bases outside the gene matches. CDR3 coding DNA: TGTGCCAGCAGCTTGGAGGGCAGGGGGGATCAGCCCCAGCATTTT. This sequence encodes CASSLEGRGDQPQHF.